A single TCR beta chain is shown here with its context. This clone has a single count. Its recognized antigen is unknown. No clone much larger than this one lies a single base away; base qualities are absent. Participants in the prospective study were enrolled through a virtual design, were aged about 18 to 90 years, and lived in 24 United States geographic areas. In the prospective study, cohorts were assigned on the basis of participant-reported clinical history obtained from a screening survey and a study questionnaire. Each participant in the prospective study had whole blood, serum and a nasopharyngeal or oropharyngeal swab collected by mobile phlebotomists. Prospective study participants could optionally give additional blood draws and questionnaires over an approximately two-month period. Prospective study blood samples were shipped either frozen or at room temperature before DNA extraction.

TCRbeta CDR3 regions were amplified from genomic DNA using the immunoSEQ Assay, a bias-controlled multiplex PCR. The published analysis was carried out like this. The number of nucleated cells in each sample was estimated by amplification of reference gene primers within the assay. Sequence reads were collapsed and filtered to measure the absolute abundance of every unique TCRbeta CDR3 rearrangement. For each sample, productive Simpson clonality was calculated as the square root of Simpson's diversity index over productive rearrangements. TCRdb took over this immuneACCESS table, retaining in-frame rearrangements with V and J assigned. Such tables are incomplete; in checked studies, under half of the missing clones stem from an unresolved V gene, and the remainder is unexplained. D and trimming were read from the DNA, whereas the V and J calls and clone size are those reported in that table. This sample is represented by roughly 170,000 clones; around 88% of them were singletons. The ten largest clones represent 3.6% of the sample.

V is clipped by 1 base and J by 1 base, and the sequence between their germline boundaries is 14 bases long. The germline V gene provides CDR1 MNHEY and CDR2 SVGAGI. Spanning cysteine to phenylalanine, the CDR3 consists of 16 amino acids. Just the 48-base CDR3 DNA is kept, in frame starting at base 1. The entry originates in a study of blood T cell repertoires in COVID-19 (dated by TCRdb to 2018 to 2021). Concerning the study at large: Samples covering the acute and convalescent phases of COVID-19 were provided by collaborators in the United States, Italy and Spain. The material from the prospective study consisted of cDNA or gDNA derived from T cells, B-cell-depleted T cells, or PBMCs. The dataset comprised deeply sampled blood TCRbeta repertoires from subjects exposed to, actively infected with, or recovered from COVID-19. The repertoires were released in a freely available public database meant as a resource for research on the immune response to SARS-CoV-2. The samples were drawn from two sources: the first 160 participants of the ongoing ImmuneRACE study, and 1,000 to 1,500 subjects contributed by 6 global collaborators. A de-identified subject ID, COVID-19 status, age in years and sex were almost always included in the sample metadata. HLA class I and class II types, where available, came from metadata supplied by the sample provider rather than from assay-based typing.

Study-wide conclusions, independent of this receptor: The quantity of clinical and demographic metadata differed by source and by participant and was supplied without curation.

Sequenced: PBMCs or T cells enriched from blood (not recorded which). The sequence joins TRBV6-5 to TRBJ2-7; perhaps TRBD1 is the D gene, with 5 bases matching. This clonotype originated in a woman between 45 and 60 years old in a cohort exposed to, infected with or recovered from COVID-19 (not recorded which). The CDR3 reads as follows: CASSYLSQGASYEQYF. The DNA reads TGTGCCAGCAGTTACTTGTCGCAGGGTGCTTCCTACGAGCAGTACTTC.